Following are 26 T cell receptor beta chains from one sample sequenced in a study of neurological immune-mediated disorders. TCRdb re-called the 5' RACE reads through MiXCR, storing one row per CDR3 protein. The sample yields about 65,000 distinct CDR3 sequences, 4.1% seen once. The sample consisted of PBMCs. These receptors were collected from a man in his forties or fifties with multiple sclerosis.

The genes are TRBV25-1 and TRBJ2-7; no reliable D call. The CDR3 totals 11 residues. Trimming cost V 4 bases and J 7 bases, with 8 bases left between them. The germline CDR1 and CDR2 sequences are MGHDK and SYGVNS. CDR3 in amino acids: CASSGAREQYF. The CDR3 region has the DNA TGTGCCAGCAGTGGGGCCAGGGAGCAGTACTTC.

There are a few counts of this clonotype. The chain is built from TRBV4-3 and TRBJ2-3; D possibly corresponds to TRBD1 (5 bases). V shed 0 bases and J shed 0 bases, with 10 bases lying between them. The germline CDR1 and CDR2 sequences are LGHNA and YSLEER. This CDR3 has 16 residues. The CDR3 bases are TGCGCCAGCAGCCAAGATTTGCACAGGAGCACAGATACGCAGTATTTT. Protein: CASSQDLHRSTDTQYF.

This clonotype was recorded at least ten times. This rearrangement joins TRBV7-8 to TRBJ2-5, with a possible D match to TRBD1 (6 bases). Trimming stripped 4 bases from V and 5 bases from J, with 14 bases between. Germline V gene lookup returns CDR1 SGHVS and CDR2 FQNEAQ. The CDR3 is made up of 14 amino acids. The CDR3 DNA is TGTGCCAGCAGCTACCATGACCAGGGGGAGACCCAGTACTTC. Residues: CASSYHDQGETQYF.

This clonotype was recorded many times. The rearrangement joins TRBV20-1 to TRBJ1-1; D is uncertain. V gave up 0 bases and J gave up 1 base, with 12 bases separating them. This CDR3 comprises 15 residues. The germline V gene encodes CDR1 DFQATT and CDR2 SNEGSKA (reference sequence). CDR3 DNA: TGCAGTGCTAGAGATTCACGGTGGGGGAACACTGAAGCTTTCTTT. It specifies CSARDSRWGNTEAFF.

The chain combines TRBV5-1 with TRBJ1-1, with 9 bases identical to TRBD1. This CDR3 is 15 amino acids long. The V segment lost 4 bases and the J segment 4 bases; nucleotides outside the gene matches: 8. Per germline, CDR1 SGHRS and CDR2 YFSETQ. The CDR3 DNA reads as TGCGCCAGCAGCCTAACCGACAGGGGGTTCACTGAAGCTTTCTTT. This gives the protein CASSLTDRGFTEAFF. Full variable domain (rest looked up from reference TRBV5-1 and TRBJ1-1): KAGVTQTPRYLIKTRGQQVTLSCSPISGHRSVSWYQQTPGQGLQFLFEYFSETQRNKGNFPGRFSGRQFSNSRSEMNVSTLELGDSALYLCASSLTDRGFTEAFFGQGTRLTVV.

This clonotype has at least ten counts. The chain employs TRBV12-3 or TRBV12-4 and TRBJ1-5; tentatively, D is TRBD1 (5 bases). The CDR3 length is 14 residues. Deletions cut 5 bases from V and 11 bases from J, with 19 bases between. In nucleotides, the CDR3 is TGTGCCAGCAGTCGGCAGGGCGAGAGGGATTCCCAGCATTTT. Translation: CASSRQGERDSQHF.

This clonotype has ten or more counts. This rearrangement joins TRBV10-3 to TRBJ2-3, with 10 bases identical to TRBD2. Germline V gene data show CDR1 as ENHRY and CDR2 as SYGVKD. CDR3 length equals 19 residues. Unmatched junction bases numbered 11, after V lost 2 bases and J lost 0 bases. CDR3 DNA: TGTGCCATCAGTGAGAGACACAGCGGGGGGGCTGTAAGCACAGATACGCAGTATTTT. Amino acid sequence: CAISERHSGGAVSTDTQYF.

Many counts were recorded for this clonotype. The J gene is TRBJ1-5, the V gene TRBV4-1, with D unclear. V lost 5 bases and J 4 bases, leaving 9 bases between the germline ends. This CDR3 contains 13 residues. The germline CDR1 and CDR2 sequences are MGHRA and YSYEKL. CDR3 protein: CASSERGNQPQHF. The CDR3 DNA sequence: TGCGCCAGCAGCGAGCGTGGGAATCAGCCCCAGCATTTT.

The V gene is TRBV2, the J gene TRBJ2-7; no firm D call. V lost 4 bases to trimming and J lost 3 bases, with 4 bases between them. This CDR3 has 11 residues. The germline gives CDR1 SNHLY, CDR2 FYNNEI. The CDR3 loop is CASSGYYEQYV. Written as DNA, the CDR3 is TGTGCCAGCAGTGGATACTACGAGCAGTACGTC.

This clonotype has a count of ten or more. The rearrangement joins TRBV7-6 to TRBJ2-3; 8 nucleotides match TRBD2. Trimming removed 3 bases from V and 3 bases from J; junction bases left unmatched: 2. This CDR3 region has 14 residues. Germline V gene data show CDR1 as SGHVS and CDR2 as FNYEAQ. The chain's CDR3 is CASSFRGGTDTQYF. The CDR3 DNA sequence: TGTGCCAGCAGCTTTCGGGGGGGAACAGATACGCAGTATTTT.

This clonotype appeared many times. The chain joins TRBV27 to TRBJ2-3; unclear D gene. The CDR3 consists of 12 residues. Deletions cut 5 bases from V and 0 bases from J, with 3 bases between. The V gene's germline CDR1 is MNHEY and CDR2 SMNVEV (reference sequence). The CDR3: CASSASTDTQYF. The CDR3 DNA is TGTGCCAGCAGTGCTAGCACAGATACGCAGTATTTT.

This chain connects TRBV5-1 to TRBJ2-7; tentative D call: TRBD1 (5 bases). CDR3 length equals 15 residues. Trimming took 7 bases from V and 1 from J, leaving 18 bases between them. Germline loops: CDR1 SGHRS, CDR2 YFSETQ. The CDR3 sequence: CASHDGPRGSYEQYF. CDR3 nucleotides: TGCGCCAGCCATGACGGTCCAAGGGGTTCCTACGAGCAGTACTTC. The variable domain in full, completed from reference TRBV5-1 and TRBJ2-7, reads KAGVTQTPRYLIKTRGQQVTLSCSPISGHRSVSWYQQTPGQGLQFLFEYFSETQRNKGNFPGRFSGRQFSNSRSEMNVSTLELGDSALYLCASHDGPRGSYEQYFGPGTRLTVT.

This clonotype was observed at least ten times. The chain recombines TRBV5-5 with TRBJ1-1, with D possibly matching TRBD1 (6 bases). The V gene's germline CDR1 is SGHKS and CDR2 YYEKEE (reference sequence). This CDR3 is built from 16 residues. Trimming removed 0 bases from V and 1 base from J, with 13 bases in between. The CDR3 DNA reads TGTGCCAGCAGCTTGGTCTTGGCAGGGGCGAACACTGAAGCTTTCTTT. Its protein is CASSLVLAGANTEAFF.

This clonotype has a count of ten or more. J is TRBJ2-3 and V is TRBV5-1, with TRBD1 matching 8 bases. Losses at the gene ends were 7 bases for V and 0 bases for J; bases not matched to a gene: 4. The CDR3 loop spans 14 amino acids. Germline V CDR1 and CDR2: SGHRS, YFSETQ. The CDR3 loop is CASRTGGSTDTQYF. DNA of the CDR3: TGCGCCAGCCGTACAGGGGGGAGCACAGATACGCAGTATTTT.

This clonotype was observed a handful of times. The CDR3 loop reads CSARERTGQGDFWRLNYGYTF. The DNA of the CDR3 is TGCAGTGCTAGAGAACGTACGGGACAGGGCGACTTTTGGCGACTTAACTATGGCTACACCTTC. This chain links TRBV20-1 with TRBJ1-2; 9 bases agree with TRBD1. Per the germline V gene, CDR1 is DFQATT and CDR2 is SNEGSKA (reference sequence). The CDR3 extends over 21 amino acids. Trimming at V came to 0 bases and at J to 1 base, leaving 21 bases not matched to a gene.

In its sample, this clonotype was seen a few times. A read error may account for a junction end that differs from germline. The chain uses TRBV12-3 or TRBV12-4 and TRBJ1-6; maybe TRBD1 (5 bases). This CDR3 has 19 amino acids. The CDR3 region is CASSLVLGVGSNYNSPLNF. The CDR3 region has the DNA TGTGCCAGCAGTTTAGTTTTGGGGGTGGGCAGCAACTATAATTCACCCCTCAACTTT.

This clonotype was detected many times. V gene TRBV9 combines with J gene TRBJ1-3, with D hard to call. This CDR3 contains 14 residues. Germline CDR1 and CDR2: SGDLS and YYNGEE. V was pared by 3 bases and J by 0 bases, with 7 bases between. The CDR3 nucleotides are TGTGCCAGCAGCGGAAACAGCTCTGGAAACACCATATATTTT. Its protein product is CASSGNSSGNTIYF.

Ten or more counts support this clonotype. The rearrangement links TRBV5-8 to TRBJ2-7; D gene uncertain. Germline V gene sequence: CDR1 SGHTS, CDR2 YDEGEE. V lost 1 base and J lost 2, with 7 bases in between. This CDR3 has 13 amino acids. CDR3 sequence reads: CASSLYQTYEQYV. DNA of the CDR3: TGTGCCAGCAGCTTGTACCAGACCTACGAGCAGTACGTC.

The genes are TRBV5-1 and TRBJ2-6, with D possibly TRBD2 on 6 matching bases. The CDR3 consists of 15 residues. The germline V gene has CDR1 SGHRS and CDR2 YFSETQ. Deletions cut 7 bases from V and 5 bases from J, with 16 bases between. CDR3 in amino acids: CASARDGSRANVLTF. CDR3 coding DNA: TGCGCCAGCGCGCGGGATGGGTCGCGGGCCAACGTCCTGACTTTC.

The V call is TRBV20-1, the J call TRBJ2-7; tentatively, D is TRBD1 (6 bases). Germline assignment: CDR1 DFQATT and CDR2 SNEGSKA (reference sequence). Trimming removed 6 bases at V and 0 bases at J, with 15 bases between. The CDR3 spans 14 residues. CDR3 in amino acids: CSATGQQSSYEQYF. The CDR3 coding sequence is TGCAGTGCCACCGGACAGCAGAGCTCCTACGAGCAGTACTTC.

This clonotype was recorded many times. The V and J genes are TRBV12-3 or TRBV12-4 and TRBJ2-1, with D unresolved. The V end lost 5 bases, the J end lost 0 bases, and 11 bases lay between the germline ends. The CDR3 extends over 15 amino acids. CDR3 nucleotides: TGTGCCAGCAGTCCAACAGTGGGCTCCTACAATGAGCAGTTCTTC. As protein: CASSPTVGSYNEQFF.

This clonotype has at least ten counts. The rearrangement links TRBV28 to TRBJ2-1, with D tentatively TRBD1 (6 bases). The CDR3 is 14 residues long. CDR1 MDHEN and CDR2 SYDVKM come from the germline V gene. V was shortened by 3 bases and J by 7 bases, with 13 bases between the two germline ends. The CDR3 sequence is CASSLLRGSNEQFF. The DNA for the CDR3 is TGTGCCAGCAGTTTGCTCAGGGGCTCTAATGAGCAGTTCTTC.

This clonotype came up many times. This rearrangement joins TRBV15 to TRBJ2-2; D possibly corresponds to TRBD2 (6 bases). V was trimmed by 8 bases and J by 7 bases, leaving 11 bases between them. Germline V gives CDR1 LNHNV, CDR2 YYDKDF (reference sequence). This CDR3 comprises 12 residues. This CDR3 is CATWAGFGELFF. The CDR3 DNA reads TGTGCCACCTGGGCGGGGTTCGGGGAGCTGTTTTTT.

This clonotype has just a few counts. The chain carries TRBV11-3 and TRBJ2-3; 8 bases are shared with TRBD2. With 5 bases clipped from V and 1 base from J, the junction kept 2 bases outside the gene matches. Germline V gives CDR1 SGHNT, CDR2 YENEEA. There are 14 residues in the CDR3. Here the CDR3 reads CASSRAGGTDTQYF. CDR3 nucleotides: TGTGCCAGCAGCCGAGCGGGGGGCACAGATACGCAGTATTTT.

This clonotype showed up many times. The chain couples TRBV5-1 to TRBJ1-1; weak D call: TRBD1 (6 bases). There are 16 residues in the CDR3. Germline values: CDR1 SGHRS, CDR2 YFSETQ. Trimming pared 3 bases from V and 0 bases from J, leaving 15 bases between. The CDR3, as DNA: TGCGCCAGCAGCTCTCTCACAGGGCTCATGAACACTGAAGCTTTCTTT. Translated, it gives CASSSLTGLMNTEAFF.

The table lists this clonotype with many counts. J is TRBJ2-7 and V is TRBV7-8; D gene unclear. V was cut by 0 bases and J by 5 bases, with 11 bases left in between. This CDR3 has 14 residues. Germline CDR1 reads SGHVS; CDR2 reads FQNEAQ. The chain's CDR3 is CASSLAPVSHEQYV. The CDR3 nucleotides are TGTGCCAGCAGCTTAGCCCCGGTTTCCCACGAGCAGTACGTC.